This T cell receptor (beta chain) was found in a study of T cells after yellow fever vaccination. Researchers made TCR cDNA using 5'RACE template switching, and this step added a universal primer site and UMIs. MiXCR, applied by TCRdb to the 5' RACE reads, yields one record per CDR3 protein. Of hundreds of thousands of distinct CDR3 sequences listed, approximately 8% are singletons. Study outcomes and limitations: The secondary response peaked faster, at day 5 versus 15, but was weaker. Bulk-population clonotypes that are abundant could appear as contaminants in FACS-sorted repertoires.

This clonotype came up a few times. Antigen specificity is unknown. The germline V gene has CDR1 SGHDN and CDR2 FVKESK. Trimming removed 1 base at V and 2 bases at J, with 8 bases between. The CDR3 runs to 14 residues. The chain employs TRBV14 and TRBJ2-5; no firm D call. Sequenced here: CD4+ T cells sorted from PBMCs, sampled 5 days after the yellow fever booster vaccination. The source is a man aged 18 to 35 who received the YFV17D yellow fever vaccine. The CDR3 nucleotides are TGTGCCAGCAGCCAAGGACGCATACAAGAGACCCAGTACTTC. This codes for CASSQGRIQETQYF. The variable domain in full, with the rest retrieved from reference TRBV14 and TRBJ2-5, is EAGVTQFPSHSVIEKGQTVTLRCDPISGHDNLYWYRRVMGKEIKFLLHFVKESKQDESGMPNNRFLAERTGGTYSTLKVQPAELEDSGVYFCASSQGRIQETQYFGPGTRLLVL.